This TCR beta chain is drawn from a study of blood T cell repertoires in COVID-19. The data were produced by immunoSEQ multiplex PCR, yet TCRdb's version contains in-frame clones alone and is incomplete. The sample holds nearly 250,000 clones, about 83% seen once. This clone was recorded a few times. Germline V gene data show CDR1 as SGHTA and CDR2 as FQGNSA. Between the trimmed V and J ends, which lost 3 bases and 3 bases, there was a span of 23 bases. This CDR3 comprises 18 residues. The sequenced sample consisted of PBMCs or T cells enriched from blood (not recorded which). This TCR was recovered from a woman between 45 and 60 years old who had recovered from COVID-19. This chain joins TRBV7-2 and TRBJ1-1, with D hard to call. CDR3 region: CASSFFPQSGSRDTEAFF. In DNA, the CDR3 is TGTGCCAGCAGCTTCTTCCCCCAAAGCGGCTCAAGGGACACTGAAGCTTTCTTT. The full variable domain, in which reference TRBV7-2 and TRBJ1-1 provide the parts outside the CDR3, is GAGVSQSPSNKVTEKGKDVELRCDPISGHTALYWYRQSLGQGLEFLIYFQGNSAPDKSGLPSDRFSAERTGGSVSTLTIQRTQQEDSAVYLCASSFFPQSGSRDTEAFFGQGTRLTVV.